This T cell receptor beta chain was recovered during a study of blood T cell repertoires in COVID-19. The overall study: PBMCs, B-cell-depleted T cells, or T cells were the source of the cDNA or gDNA that made up the material.

Here immunoSEQ multiplex PCR was the method, and the copy in TCRdb shows in-frame clones only, minus some. The profile covers 40,000 to 45,000 clones, with around 92% appearing a single time and 9.5% to 15% taken by the ten largest. This sequence originates from a human donor in a cohort sampled during active COVID-19. The sequencing input was peripheral blood.

The CDR3 region is CASFGLRDTEQYF. The CDR3 DNA sequence: TGTGCCAGCTTTGGCCTCCGGGACACGGAACAGTACTTC. V is TRBV18 and J is TRBJ2-7; possibly TRBD1 for D (6 bases). This CDR3 has 13 amino acids. The germline V gene has CDR1 KGHSH and CDR2 LQKENI. The germline V and J ends were trimmed by 7 bases and 10 bases, with 20 bases remaining between them.